This T cell receptor beta chain derives from a study of T cell responses to AZD1222 COVID-19 vaccine. Regarding the study as a whole: Among vaccine-associated CD4 TCRs, coverage spanned spike, with dominance at 160-218 and 743-854.

Produced via immunoSEQ multiplex PCR; TCRdb's table is partial and in-frame only. The sample includes approximately 150,000 clones, 89% of them seen just once. A note on this clone: Its target is not known.

The input for sequencing was peripheral blood, taken 28 days after the second AZD1222 dose. The sequence was obtained from an adult who received the AZD1222 COVID-19 vaccine.

In DNA, the CDR3 is TGTGCCAGCAGCTTAGGATTTCCTTCCTACGAGCAGTACTTC. Its protein is CASSLGFPSYEQYF. The rearrangement joins TRBV7-2 to TRBJ2-7; D remains ambiguous. Germline CDR1 is SGHTA and CDR2 is FQGNSA. The CDR3 contains 14 residues. V lost 1 base and J lost 1, with 8 bases in between. The full variable domain, rest sourced from reference TRBV7-2 and TRBJ2-7, is GAGVSQSPSNKVTEKGKDVELRCDPISGHTALYWYRQSLGQGLEFLIYFQGNSAPDKSGLPSDRFSAERTGGSVSTLTIQRTQQEDSAVYLCASSLGFPSYEQYFGPGTRLTVT.